This T cell receptor beta chain was recorded in a study of T cell responses to AZD1222 COVID-19 vaccine. General study findings and limits: Close to half of spike-specific TCRs reportedly recognize unmutated variant regions.

This clone was found once. Its cognate antigen is unknown. Trimming left V 0 bases short and J 4 bases short, with 9 bases between. There are 14 residues in the CDR3. Germline V gene sequence: CDR1 SGDLS, CDR2 YYNGEE. Here immunoSEQ multiplex PCR was the method, and the copy in TCRdb shows in-frame clones only, minus some. Here the sample spans about 83,000 clones, 75% to 95% being singletons. The sequencing here drew on peripheral blood, taken on day 0 of MenACWY control vaccination. This sequence was found in an adult in good health. The V gene is TRBV9, the J gene TRBJ2-3; D is unresolved. In nucleotides, the CDR3 is TGTGCCAGCAGCGTAGAACCGGTTTCAGATACGCAGTATTTT. Translation: CASSVEPVSDTQYF.